The present T cell receptor beta chain was sequenced within a study of shared clonotypes between healthy human individuals (dated by TCRdb to 2019 to 2021). For the study in its entirety: A few men and a couple of women, aged 18 to 49 years, made up the cohort. Blood TCR repertoires of five healthy adults were deeply sequenced to estimate repertoire size and the extent of clonotype sharing between individuals. To increase sequencing depth and limit assay-specific biases, TCR repertoire library preparation and sequencing were carried out by different laboratories using diverse techniques. Leukapheresis yielded between about 0.94 and 9 billion PBMCs per donor. Per donor, three plates each were used for CD4 naive and CD4 memory, two for CD8 naive, and one for CD8 memory. What the research found in general, with its limitations: Sharing across a handful of donors was observed for approximately 5% of naive CD4, over 3% of naive CD8, about 2.3% of memory CD4, and around 0.4% of memory CD8 clonotypes. Estimated clonotype richness was generally larger for naive than for memory subsets. Higher generation probabilities were observed for clonotypes shared by all four sorted-subset donors than for non-shared clonotypes. The small number of donors limited the genetic and exposure-history diversity represented. Sampling was limited to blood, and TCR repertoires in tissue likely differ from TCR repertoires in blood. Rarefaction of sorted-subset datasets indicated incomplete sequencing despite the large sequencing depth. Pairwise subsampling indicated that sequencing depth was expected to affect the degree of clonotype sharing among donors.

TCR CDR3 regions were amplified from genomic DNA by multiplex PCR using the deep immunoSEQ assay. Genomic DNA extracted from each cell subset was distributed evenly over all wells of several immunoSEQ 96-well plates, and each plate served as one replicate. For sorted subsets, approximately 0.2 ug of genomic DNA, equivalent to roughly 33,000 T cell genomes, went into each replicate PCR. Purified libraries were measured with a Qubit 3.0 fluorometer, size-checked on a Bioanalyzer 2100, and measured again with the KAPA Library Quantification kit. Every immunoSEQ 96-well plate was sequenced on a dedicated single-read 150-cycle Illumina NextSeq 550 flow cell. From the authors' description of their analysis: The immunoSEQ output contained only junctional sequences without quality scores, so filtering could not match that applied to full-length reads. To assign V/J genes and CDR3, sequences were annotated against IMGT germline references using PyIR, a Python wrapper for IgBLAST v1.9. Any read was removed if the V/J assignment was weak (E-value above 1e-6), the CDR3 was missing, or the read contained stop codons, out-of-frame junctions, or ambiguous translated residues. V3J clonotypes were defined as sequences sharing an identical inferred V gene, J gene, and CDR3 amino acid sequence. The percentage overlap between two repertoires was calculated by dividing the number of shared unique clonotypes by the size of the smaller repertoire. RTK rarefaction, the Chao1 estimator, and Recon v2.1 estimates of unobserved clonotypes were used to assess repertoire richness. Generation probabilities were computed with OLGA for all TCRbeta clonotypes obtained by the gDNA method from several donors. The table was pulled from immuneACCESS by TCRdb, which kept in-frame rearrangements only. Such tables lose some clones; where checked, under half of the loss comes from unresolved V genes, and the rest has no known cause. The V and J calls and the clone size are those of that table, but D and trimming were determined from the DNA. The sample table lists millions of clones, about 95% of them with a count of one. The top ten clones comprise 0.85% to 1.3% of the sample.

The germline V gene sets CDR1 to MNHNS and CDR2 to SASEGT. The CDR3, from cysteine to phenylalanine, totals 13 residues. Only the CDR3 DNA stays, 39 bases, in frame from base 1. Deletion took 5 bases off V and 3 bases off J, with a span of 8 bases between the germline ends. This clone appeared a single time. This clone's antigen is unknown. Per-nucleotide qualities are absent, and no much larger clonotype sits a single base away. CD8 naive samples were CD45RO-negative cells positively selected for CCR7, giving a CD45RA+CCR7+ population that excluded TemRA cells. Healthy HIV-negative adults with no recently reported acute infections or vaccinations were included as donors. Only Caucasian adults living in Nashville, Tennessee, USA were represented among the donors. Blood was obtained by leukapheresis, after which PBMCs were separated by Ficoll-Histopaque density gradient centrifugation and cryopreserved in liquid nitrogen vapor phase. Analytical flow cytometry was used to check the purity and quantity of each magnetically sorted T cell population. Genomic DNA was isolated from every sorted fraction and measured by UV absorbance on a Nanodrop 2000c.

The chain joins TRBV6-1 to TRBJ2-1, with the D gene too uncertain to name. The TCR comes from a young man in good health. Sequenced sample: naive CD8+ T cells sorted from blood. The cell subset or site label for this specimen denotes: CD45RA+CCR7+. The nucleotides read TGTGCCAGCAGTTCCTATGACTACAATGAGCAGTTCTTC. Translated, it reads CASSSYDYNEQFF.